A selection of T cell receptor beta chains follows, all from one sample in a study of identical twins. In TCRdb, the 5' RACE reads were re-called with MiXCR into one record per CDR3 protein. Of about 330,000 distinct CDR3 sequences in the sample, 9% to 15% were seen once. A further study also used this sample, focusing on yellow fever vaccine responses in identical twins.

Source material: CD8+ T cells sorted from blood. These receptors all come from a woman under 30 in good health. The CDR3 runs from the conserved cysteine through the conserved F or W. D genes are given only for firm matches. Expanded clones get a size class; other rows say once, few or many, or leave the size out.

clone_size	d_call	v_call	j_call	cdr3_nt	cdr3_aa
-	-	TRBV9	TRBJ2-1	TGTGCCAGCAGCGCCAGCGGGCCTAGATACAATGAGCAGTTCTTC	CASSASGPRYNEQFF
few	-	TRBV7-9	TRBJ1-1	TGTGCCAGCAGCCAGGACCGCCACGGGGGCGCTTTCTTT	CASSQDRHGGAFF
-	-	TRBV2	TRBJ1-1	TGTGCCAGCAGCAAGAGTGTGGACAATGAAGCTTTCTTT	CASSKSVDNEAFF
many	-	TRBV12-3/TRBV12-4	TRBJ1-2	TGTGCCAGCAGTTGGACCAATGGCTACACCTTC	CASSWTNGYTF
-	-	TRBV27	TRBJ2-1	TGTGCCAGCAGTACGGGACTCCCCACTCACAATGAGCAGTTCTTC	CASSTGLPTHNEQFF
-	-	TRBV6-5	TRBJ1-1	TGTGCCAGCAGTTACCCATCTGGGGCGCCGGCTGAAGCTTTCTTT	CASSYPSGAPAEAFF
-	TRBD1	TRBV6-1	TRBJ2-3	TGTGCCAGCAGTGAAGAGGACAGGCCTAGCACAGATACGCAGTATTTT	CASSEEDRPSTDTQYF
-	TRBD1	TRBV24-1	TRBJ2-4	TGTGCCACCAGTGACACCCGGGACAGGGGGCAAAATGCCAAAAACATTCAGTACTTC	CATSDTRDRGQNAKNIQYF
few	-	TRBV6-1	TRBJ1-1	TGTGCCAGCAGCCCCTTGGACGGTAACACTGAAGCTTTCTTT	CASSPLDGNTEAFF
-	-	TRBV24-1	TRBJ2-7	TGTGCCACCAGTGATGAGACTAGTATGCCCGACGAGCAGTACTTC	CATSDETSMPDEQYF
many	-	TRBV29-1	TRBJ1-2	TGCAGCGTTGCACGGGGGGACGGTGGCTACACCTTC	CSVARGDGGYTF
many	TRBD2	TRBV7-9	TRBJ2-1	TGTGCCAGCAGCCACCGGAGCGGGAGGGCCGGAAATGAGCAGTTCTTC	CASSHRSGRAGNEQFF
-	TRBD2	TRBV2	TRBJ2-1	TGTGCCAGCAGTGAAGTGGCTAGCGGGAGCCCTGGGCAGTTCTTC	CASSEVASGSPGQFF
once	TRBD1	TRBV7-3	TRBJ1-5	TGTGCCAGCAGCTTAATGGGGACAGGGAAGTTTTATAGCAATCAGCCCCAGCATTTT	CASSLMGTGKFYSNQPQHF
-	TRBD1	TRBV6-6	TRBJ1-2	TGTGCCAGCAGGGCACAGGGGGCGGGGGGCTACACCTTC	CASRAQGAGGYTF
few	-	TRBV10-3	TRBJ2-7	TGTGCCATCAGTGAGTCGGACAGCCTCTACGAGCAGTACTTC	CAISESDSLYEQYF
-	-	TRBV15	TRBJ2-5	TGTGCCACCAGGAGGACGGATTCTGCGGAGACCCAGTACTTC	CATRRTDSAETQYF
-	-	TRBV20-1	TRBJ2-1	TGCAGTGCTAGAGGACTCCGGGGATTCAATGAGCAGTTCTTC	CSARGLRGFNEQFF
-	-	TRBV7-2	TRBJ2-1	TGTGCCAGCAGCCCCTGGGACAATGAGCAGTTCTTC	CASSPWDNEQFF
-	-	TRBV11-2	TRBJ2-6	TGTGCCAGCATCTTCTATTCTGGGGCCAACGTCCTGACTTTC	CASIFYSGANVLTF
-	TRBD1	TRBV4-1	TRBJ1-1	TGCGCCAGCAGCCACGACAGGGGCCACACTGAAGCTTTCTTT	CASSHDRGHTEAFF
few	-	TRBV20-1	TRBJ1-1	TGCAGTGCTGGCCTCGGACCGAACACTGAAGCTTTCTTT	CSAGLGPNTEAFF
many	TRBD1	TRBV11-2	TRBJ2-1	TGTGCCAGCAGCCTCCGGGACAGGGGACCCAATGAGCAGTTCTTC	CASSLRDRGPNEQFF
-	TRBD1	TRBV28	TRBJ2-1	TGTGCCAGCACTCAGACAGGGAGTAATGAGCAGTTCTTC	CASTQTGSNEQFF
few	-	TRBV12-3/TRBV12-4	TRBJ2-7	TGTGCCAGCAGCGCCGAGTACGAGCAGTACTTC	CASSAEYEQYF
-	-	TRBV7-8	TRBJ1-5	TGTGCCAGCAGCTTTATGGACACGGGCAATCAGCCCCAGCATTTT	CASSFMDTGNQPQHF
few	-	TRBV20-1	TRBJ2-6	TGCAGTGCTAGAGACAACCGGCTCTTCTCTGGGGCCAACGTCCTGACTTTC	CSARDNRLFSGANVLTF
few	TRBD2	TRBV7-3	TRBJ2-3	TGTGCCAGCAGCCGCGCGGGCGGGAGCGCAGATACGCAGTATTTT	CASSRAGGSADTQYF
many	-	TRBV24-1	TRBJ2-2	TGTGCCACCAGTGACCAGGCGGAGTCCGGGGAGCTGTTTTTT	CATSDQAESGELFF
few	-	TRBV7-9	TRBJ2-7	TGTGCCAGCAGCTTTGATCGAGAGCAGTACTTC	CASSFDREQYF
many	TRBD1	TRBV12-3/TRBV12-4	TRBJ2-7	TGTGCCAGCAGCCCGACGGGACAGGACTACGAGCAGTACTTC	CASSPTGQDYEQYF
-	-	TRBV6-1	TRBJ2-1	TGTGCCACCTCCGAGGAAGCCTCCTACAATGAGCAGTTCTTC	CATSEEASYNEQFF
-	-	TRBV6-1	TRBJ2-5	TGTGCCAGGGGAGACGGCCCCCAAGAGACCCAGTACTTC	CARGDGPQETQYF
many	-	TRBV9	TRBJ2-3	TGTGCCAGCAGCGTACGTGAGATAACTAGCACAGATACGCAGTATTTT	CASSVREITSTDTQYF
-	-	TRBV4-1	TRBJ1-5	TGCGCCAGCAGCCAAGATCTCAATCAGCCCCAGCATTTT	CASSQDLNQPQHF
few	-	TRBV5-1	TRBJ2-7	TGCGCCAGCAGCTTGGGACAGGGAGGGCCCTACGAGCAGTACTTC	CASSLGQGGPYEQYF
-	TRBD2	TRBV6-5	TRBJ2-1	TGTGCCAGCAGTTACCCCCCCGGGGGGGACTACAATGAGCAGTTCTTC	CASSYPPGGDYNEQFF
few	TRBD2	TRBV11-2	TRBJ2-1	TGTGCCAGCAGCCGAGACAGCCTAGCGGGGGGCTCCTACAATGAGCAGTTCTTC	CASSRDSLAGGSYNEQFF
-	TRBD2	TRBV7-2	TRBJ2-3	TGTGCCAGCAGCTTAGTGCTGACTAGCGGGGGGGCGGCAGATACGCAGTATTTT	CASSLVLTSGGAADTQYF
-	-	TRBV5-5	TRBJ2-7	TGTGCCAGCAGCTTGGAACATAAAGGCGAGCAGTACTTC	CASSLEHKGEQYF
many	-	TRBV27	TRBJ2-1	TGTGCCAGCAGTTCAGGACAGAATGAGCAGTTCTTC	CASSSGQNEQFF
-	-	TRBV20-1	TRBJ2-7	TGCAGTGCTAGAGATCTGACACACTACGAGCAGTACTTC	CSARDLTHYEQYF
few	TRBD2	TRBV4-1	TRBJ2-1	TGCGCCAGCAGCCTAGTGGGCGGGAGGGCCTCAATAAATGAGCAGTTCTTC	CASSLVGGRASINEQFF
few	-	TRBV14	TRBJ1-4	TGTGCCAGCAGCCAAGAAGACGCAGATGAAAAACTGTTTTTT	CASSQEDADEKLFF
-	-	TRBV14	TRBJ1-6	TGTGCCAGCAGCCCCATAGATAATTCACCCCTCCACTTT	CASSPIDNSPLHF
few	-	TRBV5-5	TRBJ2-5	TGTGCCAGCAGCCCGGGGGCGTCCCAAGAGACCCAGTACTTC	CASSPGASQETQYF
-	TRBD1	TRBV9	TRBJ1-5	TGTGCCAGCAGCCCTGGGGGACAGAGCAATCAGCCCCAGCATTTT	CASSPGGQSNQPQHF
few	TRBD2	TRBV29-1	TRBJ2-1	TGCAGCGCGTCGGGCGGGGGGGCTCTCACCAATGAGCAGTTCTTC	CSASGGGALTNEQFF
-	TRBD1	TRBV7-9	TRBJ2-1	TGTGCCAGCAGCTATCCGGGACAGGACTCCAGTGAGCAGTTCTTC	CASSYPGQDSSEQFF
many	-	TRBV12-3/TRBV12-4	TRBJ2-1	TGTGCCAGCAGTCCCGACGGCCTCCCCAATGAGCAGTTCTTC	CASSPDGLPNEQFF
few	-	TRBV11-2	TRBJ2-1	TGTGCCAGCAGCTTCTCTGAGGATGAGCAGTTCTTC	CASSFSEDEQFF
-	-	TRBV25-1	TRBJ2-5	TGTGCCAGCACCAACCCGACTAGTGGGGAGACCCAGTACTTC	CASTNPTSGETQYF
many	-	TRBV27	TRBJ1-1	TGTGCCAGCAGTATAGGACAATCCACTGAAGCTTTCTTT	CASSIGQSTEAFF
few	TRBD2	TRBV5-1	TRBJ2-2	TGCGCCAGCAGCTTGCCCCTGCGCGTAGCGGGGGGGCATGGGGAGCTGTTTTTT	CASSLPLRVAGGHGELFF
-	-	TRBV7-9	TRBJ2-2	TGTGCCAGCAGCCCAGGGGAGTGGGGCACCGGGGAGCTGTTTTTT	CASSPGEWGTGELFF
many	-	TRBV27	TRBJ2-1	TGTGCCAGCAGTACCAGTACAGCCTACAATGAGCAGTTCTTC	CASSTSTAYNEQFF
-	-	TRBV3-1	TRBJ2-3	TGTGCCAGCAGCCCAGTTAGGTCGCAAGATACGCAGTATTTT	CASSPVRSQDTQYF
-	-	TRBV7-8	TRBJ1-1	TGTGCCAGCAGCCCAACACCGGGCCGTGGGCGGGAAGCTTTCTTT	CASSPTPGRGREAFF
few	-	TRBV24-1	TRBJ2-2	TGTGCCACCAGTGAACTTCGGACTGGACCTCTCCAGCTGTTTTTT	CATSELRTGPLQLFF
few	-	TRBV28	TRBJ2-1	TGTGCCAGCAGCCCTTGGGGGGCGGATGAGCAGTTCTTC	CASSPWGADEQFF